The 10 T cell receptor beta chains given below trace back to one sample, sequenced in a study of OX40 agonist ivuxolimab in advanced cancers. Sequencing was performed with immunoSEQ multiplex PCR; in TCRdb, only in-frame clones are kept and a portion is missing. Found here are 50,000 or so clones, approximately 84% of them singletons; the top ten hold about an eighth. The sample in question was CD4+ or CD8+ T cells sorted from blood, obtained in a trial of the OX40 agonist ivuxolimab. The receptors were sampled from an adult with an advanced solid tumor such as melanoma, head and neck, liver or kidney cancer.

This clone has just a few counts. Without the conserved terminal phenylalanine or tryptophan, this CDR3 likely stems from a read error. The chain joins TRBV5-1 to TRBJ1-6; D is ambiguous. Germline V gene sequence: CDR1 SGHRS, CDR2 YFSETQ. V was trimmed by 0 bases and J by 7 bases, leaving 5 bases between them. The length of the CDR3 is 13 residues. CDR3 DNA sequence: TGCGCCAGCAGCTTGGAAGGCAATTCACCCCTCCACCTT. It codes for CASSLEGNSPLHL.

The rearrangement joins TRBV6-1 to TRBJ1-2; 10 nucleotides agree with TRBD1. The germline V gene encodes CDR1 MNHNS and CDR2 SASEGT. V lost 6 bases, J lost 5 bases, and 6 bases stayed unmatched. The CDR3 spans 14 residues. CDR3 amino acids: CASSGTGAPYGYTF. The CDR3 DNA follows: TGTGCCAGCAGCGGGACAGGGGCCCCTTATGGCTACACCTTC.

The chain recombines TRBV11-3 with TRBJ2-1, with no clear D. The CDR3 loop spans 12 amino acids. Germline V gene data show CDR1 as SGHNT and CDR2 as YENEEA. V was clipped by 0 bases and J by 9 bases, with 6 bases between them. In nucleotides, the CDR3 is TGTGCCAGCAGCTTAGATGGGTTTGAGCAGTTCTTC. Translation: CASSLDGFEQFF.

V is TRBV19 and J is TRBJ2-7; 7 bases match TRBD2. Losses at the gene ends were 6 bases for V and 0 bases for J; bases not matched to a gene: 8. CDR1 and CDR2 (germline): LNHDA, SQIVND (reference sequence). The CDR3 has 15 residues. CDR3 region: CASSLLWGGSYEQYF. CDR3 sequence (DNA): TGTGCCAGTAGCCTCCTCTGGGGGGGCTCCTACGAGCAGTACTTC.

This chain links TRBV27 with TRBJ1-1, with D unclear. Looked up from germline, CDR1 is MNHEY and CDR2 is SMNVEV (reference sequence). Trimming took 6 bases from V and 0 from J, leaving 14 bases between them. This CDR3 is 15 amino acids long. The CDR3 DNA is TGTGCCAGCAGCACCTTTGAAGAGTTGAACACTGAAGCTTTCTTT. Amino acids: CASSTFEELNTEAFF.

The CDR3 is CASSFALSSYEQYF. Here the CDR3 DNA reads TGTGCCAGCAGCTTCGCCTTGAGCTCCTACGAGCAGTACTTC. The genes are TRBV7-9 and TRBJ2-7; D is undetermined. CDR1 and CDR2 from the germline V gene are SEHNR and FQNEAQ (reference sequence). This CDR3 is 14 amino acids long. V lost 3 bases, J lost 0 bases, and 9 bases lay in between.

V is TRBV9 and J is TRBJ1-3; TRBD1 agrees at 7 bases. Looked up from germline, CDR1 is SGDLS and CDR2 is YYNGEE. J was trimmed by 10 bases and V by 2 bases; bases with no gene match: 6. This CDR3 spans 13 amino acids. This chain's CDR3 is CASSVTGFDTIYF. CDR3 coding DNA: TGTGCCAGCAGCGTGACAGGGTTTGATACCATATATTTT.

V gene TRBV14 combines with J gene TRBJ2-7; perhaps TRBD1 as D (5 bases). In germline, CDR1 is SGHDN, CDR2 FVKESK. The ends were cut back, 0 bases at V and 1 base at J, with 10 bases in the middle. This CDR3 comprises 15 residues. CDR3 sequence: CASSQEQGASYEQYF. The DNA for the CDR3 is TGTGCCAGCAGCCAAGAACAAGGGGCGTCCTACGAGCAGTACTTC.

J is TRBJ1-5 and V is TRBV6-6; D not resolved. The CDR3 is 14 residues long. V gave up 4 bases and J gave up 0 bases, with 7 bases separating them. Looked up from germline, CDR1 is MNHNY and CDR2 is SVGAGI (reference sequence). The CDR3 loop is CASSSDYSNQPQHF. For the CDR3, the DNA is TGTGCCAGCAGTTCCGATTATAGCAATCAGCCCCAGCATTTT.

This sequence joins TRBV5-4 and TRBJ1-1; D ambiguous. Germline CDR1 and CDR2: SGHNT and YYREEE (reference sequence). V was pared by 4 bases and J by 7 bases, with 20 bases between. There are 15 residues in the CDR3. The chain's CDR3 is CASSMGGRYILEAFF. CDR3 in DNA: TGTGCCAGCAGCATGGGTGGACGGTACATTCTTGAAGCTTTCTTT.